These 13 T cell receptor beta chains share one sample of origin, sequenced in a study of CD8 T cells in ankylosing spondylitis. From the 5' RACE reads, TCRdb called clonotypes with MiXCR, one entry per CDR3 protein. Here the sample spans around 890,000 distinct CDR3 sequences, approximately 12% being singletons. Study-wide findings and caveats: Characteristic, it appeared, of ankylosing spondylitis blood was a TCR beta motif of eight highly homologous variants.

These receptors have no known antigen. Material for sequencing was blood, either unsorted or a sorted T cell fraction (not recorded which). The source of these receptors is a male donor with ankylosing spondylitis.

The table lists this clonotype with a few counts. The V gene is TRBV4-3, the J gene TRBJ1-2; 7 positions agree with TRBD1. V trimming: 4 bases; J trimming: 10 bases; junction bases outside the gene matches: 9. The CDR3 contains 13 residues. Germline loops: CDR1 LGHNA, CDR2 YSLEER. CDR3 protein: CASSLGQRAVYTF. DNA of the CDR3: TGCGCCAGCAGCCTGGGACAGCGTGCGGTCTACACCTTC.

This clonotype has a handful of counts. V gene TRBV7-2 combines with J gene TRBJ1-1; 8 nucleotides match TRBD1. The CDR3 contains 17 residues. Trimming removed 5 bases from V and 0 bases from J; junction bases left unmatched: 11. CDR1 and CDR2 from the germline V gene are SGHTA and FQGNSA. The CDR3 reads CASSRRTGLTVNTEAFF. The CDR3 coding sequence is TGTGCCAGCAGCAGACGGACAGGGCTGACCGTGAACACTGAAGCTTTCTTT.

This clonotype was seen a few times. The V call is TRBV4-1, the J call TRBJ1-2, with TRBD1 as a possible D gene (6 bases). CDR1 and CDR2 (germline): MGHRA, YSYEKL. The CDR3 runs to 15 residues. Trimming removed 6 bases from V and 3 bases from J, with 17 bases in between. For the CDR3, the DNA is TGCGCCAGCAGTCTACAGGGAGTTGATGACTATGGCTACACCTTC. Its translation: CASSLQGVDDYGYTF.

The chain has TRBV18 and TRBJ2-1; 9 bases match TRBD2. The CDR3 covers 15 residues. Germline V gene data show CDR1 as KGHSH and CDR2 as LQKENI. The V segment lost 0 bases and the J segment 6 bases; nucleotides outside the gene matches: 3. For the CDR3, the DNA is TGTGCCAGCTCACCACCGGGACTAGCCCCCAATGAGCAGTTCTTC. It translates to CASSPPGLAPNEQFF.

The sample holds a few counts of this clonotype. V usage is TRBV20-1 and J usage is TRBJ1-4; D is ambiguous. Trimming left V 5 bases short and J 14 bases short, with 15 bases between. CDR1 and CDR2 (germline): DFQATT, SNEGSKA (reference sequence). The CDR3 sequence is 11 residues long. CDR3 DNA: TGCAGTGCTCGAACGTACGGGCTCCTGTTTTTT. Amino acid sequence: CSARTYGLLFF.

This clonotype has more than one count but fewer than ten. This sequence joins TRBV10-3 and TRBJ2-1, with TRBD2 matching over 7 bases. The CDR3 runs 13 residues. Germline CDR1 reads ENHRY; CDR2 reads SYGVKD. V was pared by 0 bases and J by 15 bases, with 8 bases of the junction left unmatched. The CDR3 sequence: CAISESEGGPPFF. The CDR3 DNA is TGTGCCATCAGTGAGTCGGAGGGAGGGCCTCCGTTCTTC.

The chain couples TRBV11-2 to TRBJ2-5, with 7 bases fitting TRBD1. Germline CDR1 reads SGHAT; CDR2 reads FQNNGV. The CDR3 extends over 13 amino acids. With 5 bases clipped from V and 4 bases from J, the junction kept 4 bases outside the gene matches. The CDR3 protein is CASSGGQVETQYF. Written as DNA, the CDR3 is TGTGCCAGCAGCGGTGGACAGGTAGAGACCCAGTACTTC.

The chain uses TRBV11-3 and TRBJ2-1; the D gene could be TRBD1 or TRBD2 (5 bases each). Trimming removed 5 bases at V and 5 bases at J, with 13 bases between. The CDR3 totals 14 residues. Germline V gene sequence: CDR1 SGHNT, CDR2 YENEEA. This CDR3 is CASSARDGHNEQFF. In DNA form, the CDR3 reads TGTGCCAGCAGCGCCCGGGACGGACACAATGAGCAGTTCTTC.

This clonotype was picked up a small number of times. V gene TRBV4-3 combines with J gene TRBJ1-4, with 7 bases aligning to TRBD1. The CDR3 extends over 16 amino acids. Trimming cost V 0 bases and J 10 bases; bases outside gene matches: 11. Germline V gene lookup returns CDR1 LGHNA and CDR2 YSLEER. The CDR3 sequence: CASSQDKEVAGGKLFF. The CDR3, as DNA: TGCGCCAGCAGCCAAGATAAGGAGGTGGCAGGGGGAAAACTGTTTTTT.

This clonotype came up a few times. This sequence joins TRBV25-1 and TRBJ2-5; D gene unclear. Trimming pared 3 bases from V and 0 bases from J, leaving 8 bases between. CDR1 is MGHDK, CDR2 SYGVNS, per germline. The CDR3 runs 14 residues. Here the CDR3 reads CASSEPQYQETQYF. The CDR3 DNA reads TGTGCCAGCAGTGAGCCGCAGTACCAAGAGACCCAGTACTTC.

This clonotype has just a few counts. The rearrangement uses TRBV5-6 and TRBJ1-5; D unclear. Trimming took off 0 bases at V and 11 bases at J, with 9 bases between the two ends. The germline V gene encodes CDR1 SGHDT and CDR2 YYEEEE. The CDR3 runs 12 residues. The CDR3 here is CASSLAGHAQHF. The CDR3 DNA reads TGTGCCAGCAGCTTGGCCGGGCATGCCCAGCATTTT.

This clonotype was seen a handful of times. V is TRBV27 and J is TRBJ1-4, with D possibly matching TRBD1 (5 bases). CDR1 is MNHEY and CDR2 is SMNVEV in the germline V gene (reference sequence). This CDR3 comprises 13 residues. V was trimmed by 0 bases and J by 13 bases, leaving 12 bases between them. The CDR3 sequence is CASSLSSRVPLFF. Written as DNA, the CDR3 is TGTGCCAGCAGTTTATCGAGCAGGGTCCCACTGTTTTTT.

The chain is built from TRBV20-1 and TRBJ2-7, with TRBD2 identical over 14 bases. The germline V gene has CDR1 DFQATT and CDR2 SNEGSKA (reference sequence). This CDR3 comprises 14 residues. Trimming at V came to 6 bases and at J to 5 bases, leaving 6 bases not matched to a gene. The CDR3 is CSATPGLAGDEQYF. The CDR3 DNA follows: TGCAGTGCAACACCGGGACTAGCGGGAGACGAGCAGTACTTC.